The next 8 T cell receptor beta chains were all read from a single sample in a study of early stage breast cancer tumors. Repertoires were generated with immunoSEQ multiplex PCR, while TCRdb's copy carries only in-frame clones and drops some. The sample has some 75,000 clones, around four fifths seen once. Sequencing used blood. The receptors originated from a person aged 55 to 75 with breast cancer.

The gene calls are TRBV6-6 and TRBJ2-5; TRBD1 is a possible D gene (6 bases). The V end was cut by 2 bases, the J end by 5 bases, with 6 bases between. This CDR3 region has 12 residues. CDR1 and CDR2 (germline): MNHNY, SVGAGI (reference sequence). The CDR3 protein is CASSYRGETQYF. CDR3 bases: TGTGCCAGCAGTTACAGGGGGGAGACCCAGTACTTC.

The chain recombines TRBV9 with TRBJ2-3, with D possibly matching TRBD2 (6 bases). This CDR3 region has 13 residues. Germline CDR1 and CDR2: SGDLS and YYNGEE. V shed 4 bases and J shed 3 bases, with 9 bases lying between them. CDR3 bases: TGTGCCAGCAGCAGACTAGTTACAGATACGCAGTATTTT. The encoded protein is CASSRLVTDTQYF.

The rearrangement links TRBV28 to TRBJ2-7, with D perhaps TRBD1 (6 bases). The V gene lost 6 bases and the J gene lost 12 bases, with 18 bases spanning the gap. The CDR3 consists of 12 residues. The germline V gene has CDR1 MDHEN and CDR2 SYDVKM. This CDR3 reads CASRNPLGASYF. In DNA form, the CDR3 reads TGTGCCAGCAGGAACCCCTTGGGGGCGTCGTACTTC.

In this sample, this clone turned up a few times. The chain carries TRBV5-1 and TRBJ2-7; 12 nucleotides align to TRBD2. Trimming at V came to 4 bases and at J to 3 bases, leaving 8 bases not matched to a gene. The CDR3 is made up of 16 amino acids. Germline assignment: CDR1 SGHRS and CDR2 YFSETQ. The CDR3 loop reads CASSLRTSGDIYEQYF. CDR3 DNA sequence: TGCGCCAGCAGCCTAAGGACTAGCGGGGATATCTACGAGCAGTACTTC.

V and J are TRBV7-3 and TRBJ2-3, with D uncertain. Germline-derived CDR1 and CDR2 are SGHTA and FQGTGA. The CDR3 extends over 13 amino acids. Trimming removed 0 bases at V and 5 bases at J, with 6 bases between. For the CDR3, the DNA is TGTGCCAGCAGCTTAACCGGCAGAGATACGCAGTATTTT. This encodes CASSLTGRDTQYF.

The rearrangement uses TRBV5-8 and TRBJ1-6; D unresolved. This CDR3 contains 12 residues. Germline CDR1 is SGHTS and CDR2 is YDEGEE. Trimming removed 1 base at V and 8 bases at J, with 4 bases between. CDR3 loop: CASSLMDSPLHF. In nucleotides, the CDR3 is TGTGCCAGCAGCTTGATGGATTCACCCCTCCACTTT.

The chain employs TRBV11-2 and TRBJ1-5; 7 bases line up with TRBD1. V lost 5 bases to trimming and J lost 6 bases; unmatched junction nucleotides: 10. The CDR3 loop spans 15 amino acids. Germline V gene data show CDR1 as SGHAT and CDR2 as FQNNGV. The CDR3 DNA is TGTGCCAGCAGCCCAGACAGGGATTTAAGTCAGCCCCAGCATTTT. It specifies CASSPDRDLSQPQHF.

The chain combines TRBV19 with TRBJ1-5; 9 bases fit TRBD1. The CDR3 sequence is 14 residues long. CDR1 and CDR2 (germline): LNHDA, SQIVND (reference sequence). V lost 6 bases, J lost 5 bases, and 5 bases stayed unmatched. The CDR3 loop reads CASSQGQGDQPQHF. As DNA, the CDR3 is TGTGCCAGTAGCCAGGGACAGGGCGATCAGCCCCAGCATTTT.